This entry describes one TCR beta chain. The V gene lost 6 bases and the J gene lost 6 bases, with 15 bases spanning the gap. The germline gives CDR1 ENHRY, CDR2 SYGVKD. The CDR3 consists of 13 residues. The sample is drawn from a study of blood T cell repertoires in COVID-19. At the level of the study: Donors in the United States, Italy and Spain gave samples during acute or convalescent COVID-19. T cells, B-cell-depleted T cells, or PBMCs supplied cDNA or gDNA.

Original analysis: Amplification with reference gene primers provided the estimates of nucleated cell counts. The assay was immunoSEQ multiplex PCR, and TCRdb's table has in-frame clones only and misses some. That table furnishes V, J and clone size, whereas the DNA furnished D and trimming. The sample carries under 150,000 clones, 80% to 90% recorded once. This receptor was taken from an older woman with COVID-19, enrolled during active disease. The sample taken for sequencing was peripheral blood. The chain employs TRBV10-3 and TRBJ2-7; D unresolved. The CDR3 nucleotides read TGTGCCATCAGCACGATCCAGATTCGCGAGCAGTACTTC. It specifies CAISTIQIREQYF.